This T cell receptor (beta chain) is from a study of OX40 agonist ivuxolimab in advanced cancers. About the study as a whole: Ivuxolimab was a fully human IgG2 agonistic monoclonal antibody targeting the costimulatory receptor OX40 (CD134). Among the roughly 52 dose-escalation patients, approximately 20 had hepatocellular carcinoma, approximately 15 melanoma, 9 renal cell carcinoma and 9 head and neck cancer. Prior anti-PD-1, anti-PD-L1 or anti-CTLA-4 therapy was permitted, and approximately 40% of dose-escalation patients had received checkpoint inhibitors. A male proportion of around 83% and a mean age of around 60 years, ranging from 23 to 79, were recorded for the dose-escalation cohort. The paper covers the monotherapy dose-escalation part of the phase I ivuxolimab trial, which included N of about 56 patients. The purpose of peripheral TCRbeta sequencing was to test whether ivuxolimab changed TCR sequence diversity and led to clonal T-cell expansion. Partial responses were achieved by three dose-escalation patients, of whom one had hepatocellular carcinoma and two had cutaneous melanoma. Intravenous ivuxolimab was administered to patients every 2 weeks at six dose levels: 0.01, 0.1, 0.3, 1.5, 3 and 10 mg/kg. General conclusions and limits of the study: In the 0.1-3.0 mg/kg groups, partial responders had among the lowest normalized peripheral clonal expansion, particularly in CD8+ T cells. Low levels of normalized T-cell clonal expansion were also seen in some nonresponding patients. After ivuxolimab, CD8+ T cells had more expanded clones than CD4+ T cells on average. The antigen specificity of the clonally expanded peripheral T cells was not determined. At doses of 0.1 to 3.0 mg/kg, clonal expansion of both CD4+ and CD8+ T cells in blood was seen between baseline and week 6.

To sequence the TCRbeta CDR3 region, genomic DNA was isolated from the sorted cells. The immunoSEQ Assay was used for sequencing of TCRbeta CDR3 regions. TCRdb mirrors the immuneACCESS table, restricted to in-frame sequences. Some clones are absent from its copies; in checked studies, under half trace to an unresolved V gene, and the reason for the others is unknown. This sample lists some 74,000 clones; approximately 90% were detected once. 1.1% of the sample is in the top ten clones. Patients with autoimmune disease history or receiving systemic immunosuppression were excluded from the trial. Peripheral blood for TCR sequencing was drawn from every dose cohort at baseline, at cycle 4 day 1 and at cycle 7 day 1. The samples were drawn from a first-in-human, open-label, multicenter phase I dose-escalation trial of ivuxolimab. The trial enrolled adults with locally advanced or metastatic head and neck squamous cell, hepatocellular, melanoma or renal cell carcinoma. Before TCR sequencing, CD4+ and CD8+ T cells were separately sorted from peripheral blood.

This clone has just one count. Its antigen is still unknown. Qualities for individual bases were not recorded, and no much larger clone is one base off. Here the sequenced sample was CD4+ or CD8+ T cells sorted from blood, taken in a trial of the OX40 agonist ivuxolimab. This TCR derives from an adult with an advanced solid tumor such as melanoma, head and neck, liver or kidney cancer.

The DNA sequence is as follows: TGTGCCAGCAGCTTGGAGGGGGGAGTGTACGAGCAGTACTTC. The encoded protein is CASSLEGGVYEQYF. The chain joins TRBV5-4 to TRBJ2-7, with the D gene tentatively TRBD1 or TRBD2, based on 6 matching bases in each. V drops 0 bases and J drops 4 bases, leaving 11 bases in between. The CDR3 goes from the cysteine to the phenylalanine over 14 residues. The sequence is cut down to CDR3 DNA, 42 bases in frame from base 1. CDR1 and CDR2, per the germline V gene (reference sequence), are SGHNT and YYREEE.